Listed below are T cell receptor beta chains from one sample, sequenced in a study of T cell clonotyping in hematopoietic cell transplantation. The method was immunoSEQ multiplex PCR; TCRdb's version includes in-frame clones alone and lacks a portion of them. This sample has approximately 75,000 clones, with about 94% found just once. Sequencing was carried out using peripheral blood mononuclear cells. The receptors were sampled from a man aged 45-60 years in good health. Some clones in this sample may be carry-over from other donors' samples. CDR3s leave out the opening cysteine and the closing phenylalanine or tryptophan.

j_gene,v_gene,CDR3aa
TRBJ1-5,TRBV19,ASSIIAREQPQH
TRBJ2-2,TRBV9,ASNRGYDTGELF
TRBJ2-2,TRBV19,ASSTRGPPQTGELF
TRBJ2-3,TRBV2,ASSEFSGSTDTQY
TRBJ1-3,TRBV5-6,ASSYTMSSGNTIY
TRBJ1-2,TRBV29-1,SVDRGTYGYT
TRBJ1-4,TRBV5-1,ASSLGRSNEKLF
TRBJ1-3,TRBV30,AWSVIGGVGNTIY
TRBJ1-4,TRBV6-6,ASRLTGSNEKLF
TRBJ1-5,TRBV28,ASSPDYSNQPQH
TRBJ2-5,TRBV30,AWSAGGQETQY
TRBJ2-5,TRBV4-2,ASSHGRTSGEETQY
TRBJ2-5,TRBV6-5,ASSRLAGQETQY
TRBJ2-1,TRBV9,ASSVDPAGGPKFGEQF
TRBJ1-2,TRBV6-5,ASRQTGTNYGYT
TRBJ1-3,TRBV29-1,SVEDPGSGNTIY
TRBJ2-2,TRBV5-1,ASIRRGGKNTGELF
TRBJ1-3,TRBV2,ANQQEASGNTIY
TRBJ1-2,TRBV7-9,ASSPGRGDGYT
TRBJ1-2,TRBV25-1,ASSGQGVGYGYT
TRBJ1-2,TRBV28,ASSLSLAGLSGYT
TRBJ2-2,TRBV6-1,ASSEQVITGELF
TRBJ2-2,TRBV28,ASSLVGIGELF